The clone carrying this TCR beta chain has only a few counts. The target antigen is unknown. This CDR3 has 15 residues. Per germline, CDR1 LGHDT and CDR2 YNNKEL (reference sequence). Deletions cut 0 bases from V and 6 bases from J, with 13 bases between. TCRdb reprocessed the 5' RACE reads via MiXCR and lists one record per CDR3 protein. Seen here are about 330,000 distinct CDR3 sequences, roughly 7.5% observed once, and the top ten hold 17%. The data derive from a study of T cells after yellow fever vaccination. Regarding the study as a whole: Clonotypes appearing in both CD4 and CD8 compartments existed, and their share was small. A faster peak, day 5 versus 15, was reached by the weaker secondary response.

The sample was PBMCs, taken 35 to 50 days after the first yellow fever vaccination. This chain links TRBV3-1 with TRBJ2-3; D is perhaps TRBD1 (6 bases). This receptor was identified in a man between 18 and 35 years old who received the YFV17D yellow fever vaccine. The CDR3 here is CASSQDGAGVDTQYF. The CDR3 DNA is TGTGCCAGCAGCCAAGACGGGGCAGGGGTGGATACGCAGTATTTT.